These 18 T cell receptor beta chains originate from one sample sequenced in a study of PD-L1 blockade in urothelial cancer. Method: immunoSEQ multiplex PCR; TCRdb's copy keeps in-frame clones and lacks some. The data hold about 91,000 clones, with around 78% observed a single time. Specified time point: peripheral blood 6 weeks after treatment start. The sample was PBMCs, taken around atezolizumab (anti-PD-L1) treatment. Source of these receptors: a man between 65 and 79 years old with urothelial cancer.

The chain uses TRBV5-6 and TRBJ2-6; the match to TRBD1 covers 8 bases. CDR1 SGHDT and CDR2 YYEEEE come from the germline V gene. Unmatched junction bases numbered 4, after V lost 5 bases and J lost 3 bases. The CDR3 totals 15 residues. The CDR3 is CASRPDRGGANVLTF. The DNA of the CDR3 is TGTGCCAGCAGACCTGACAGGGGTGGGGCCAACGTCCTGACTTTC.

The chain combines TRBV28 with TRBJ2-7; tentative D call: TRBD1 (6 bases). The germline V and J ends were trimmed by 2 bases and 3 bases, with 17 bases remaining between them. The CDR3 covers 16 residues. Germline loops: CDR1 MDHEN, CDR2 SYDVKM. CDR3 in amino acids: CASSLNLEQGHYEQYF. The DNA of the CDR3 is TGTGCCAGCAGTTTAAATCTGGAACAGGGACACTACGAGCAGTACTTC.

DNA of the CDR3: TGTGCCAGCAGTTCGACAGGGGCCAACACTGAAGCTTTCTTT. This sequence encodes CASSSTGANTEAFF. The chain combines TRBV28 with TRBJ1-1; 8 positions match TRBD1. The germline CDR1 and CDR2 sequences are MDHEN and SYDVKM. Unmatched junction bases numbered 3, after V lost 4 bases and J lost 2 bases. The CDR3 spans 14 residues.

The chain combines TRBV12-5 with TRBJ2-3; no reliable D call. Trimming took off 0 bases at V and 6 bases at J, with 10 bases between the two ends. CDR3 size: 14 residues. Germline CDR1 LGHNT, CDR2 FRNRAP. The CDR3 loop reads CASGLVPETDTQYF. In nucleotides, the CDR3 is TGTGCTAGTGGTTTGGTACCGGAGACCGATACGCAGTATTTT.

With respect to this clone: Germline and junction disagree at one end, which may indicate a read error. The chain is built from TRBV7-7 and TRBJ2-5, with D uncertain. This CDR3 has 13 amino acids. Germline CDR1 and CDR2: SSHAT and FNYEAQ (reference sequence). CDR3 DNA sequence: TGTGCTAGCAGCAAAGACACCCAAGAGACCCAGTACTTC. It specifies CASSKDTQETQYF.

The rearrangement joins TRBV9 to TRBJ2-5; TRBD2 aligns across 7 bases. This CDR3 has 16 amino acids. V lost 0 bases to trimming and J lost 5 bases; unmatched junction nucleotides: 10. The V gene's germline CDR1 is SGDLS and CDR2 YYNGEE. CDR3 sequence reads: CASSVGGGGDPETQYF. The CDR3 coding sequence is TGTGCCAGCAGCGTAGGAGGTGGGGGGGACCCTGAGACCCAGTACTTC.

This sequence joins TRBV6-4 and TRBJ1-1; D is unclear. The length of the CDR3 is 13 residues. Trimming removed 3 bases at V and 4 bases at J, with 9 bases between. CDR1 and CDR2 (germline): MRHNA, SNTAGT. The CDR3 loop is CASSERPSTEAFF. In DNA, the CDR3 is TGTGCCAGCAGTGAGCGGCCATCCACTGAAGCTTTCTTT.

The V call is TRBV2, the J call TRBJ1-1, with a tentative D call TRBD1 (6 bases). Per germline, CDR1 SNHLY and CDR2 FYNNEI. The CDR3 contains 13 residues. Deletions cut 7 bases from V and 4 bases from J, with 13 bases between. The CDR3 protein is CASKSDRSTEAFF. CDR3 DNA sequence: TGTGCCAGCAAGTCGGACAGATCCACTGAAGCTTTCTTT.

The chain couples TRBV9 to TRBJ2-3; a weak D match, TRBD2 (6 bases). Germline-derived CDR1 and CDR2 are SGDLS and YYNGEE. The germline V and J ends were trimmed by 4 bases and 3 bases, with 18 bases remaining between them. The CDR3 extends over 16 amino acids. The CDR3 here is CASSRNPGGATDTQYF. The DNA for the CDR3 is TGTGCCAGCAGCCGAAATCCCGGGGGTGCAACAGATACGCAGTATTTT.

The genes are TRBV14 and TRBJ2-5; D is perhaps TRBD1 (6 bases). Germline V gene lookup returns CDR1 SGHDN and CDR2 FVKESK. The length of the CDR3 is 19 residues. Trimming took off 0 bases at V and 0 bases at J, with 20 bases between the two ends. This chain's CDR3 is CASSQDFSGQPRYQETQYF. For the CDR3, the DNA is TGTGCCAGCAGCCAAGATTTTTCCGGACAGCCAAGGTACCAAGAGACCCAGTACTTC. The full variable domain, completed using reference TRBV14 and TRBJ2-5, is EAGVTQFPSHSVIEKGQTVTLRCDPISGHDNLYWYRRVMGKEIKFLLHFVKESKQDESGMPNNRFLAERTGGTYSTLKVQPAELEDSGVYFCASSQDFSGQPRYQETQYFGPGTRLLVL.

This chain links TRBV13 with TRBJ2-3, with 11 bases that match TRBD2. Germline assignment: CDR1 PRHDT and CDR2 FYEKMQ (reference sequence). The CDR3 extends over 15 amino acids. V shed 5 bases and J 4 bases; nucleotides not matched to a gene: 5. The CDR3 nucleotides are TGTGCCAGCAGCATAGCGGGGGGGCGATCAGATACGCAGTATTTT. Its translation: CASSIAGGRSDTQYF.

The chain couples TRBV18 to TRBJ2-4; 7 positions agree with TRBD2. The CDR3 runs to 18 residues. V gave up 5 bases and J gave up 0 bases; unmatched junction bases: 13. Per germline, CDR1 KGHSH and CDR2 LQKENI. The CDR3 DNA reads as TGTGCCAGCTCATCAACCTCCCCGGGGGGACTAGCCAAAAACATTCAGTACTTC. It encodes CASSSTSPGGLAKNIQYF.

The chain links TRBV5-1 to TRBJ2-6; 7 bases are a match to TRBD2. J was trimmed by 0 bases and V by 3 bases; bases with no gene match: 3. The CDR3 runs to 16 residues. Germline CDR1 SGHRS, CDR2 YFSETQ. CDR3 DNA: TGCGCCAGCAGCTGGGGGGGGGTCTCTGGGGCCAACGTCCTGACTTTC. Translating it yields CASSWGGVSGANVLTF.

The V and J genes are TRBV28 and TRBJ1-1; tentative D call: TRBD1 (6 bases). Per germline, CDR1 MDHEN and CDR2 SYDVKM. Trimming removed 5 bases at V and 1 base at J, with 11 bases between. The CDR3 spans 14 residues. The CDR3 spells CASSGRTENTEAFF. In DNA form, the CDR3 reads TGTGCCAGCAGTGGGCGGACAGAGAACACTGAAGCTTTCTTT.

The table lists this clone with a count of one. This CDR3 is also generated by other DNA sequences in the sample. V usage is TRBV19 and J usage is TRBJ2-7; D is uncertain. This CDR3 comprises 13 residues. CDR1 is LNHDA and CDR2 is SQIVND in the germline V gene (reference sequence). The V end lost 6 bases, the J end lost 1 base, and 10 bases lay between the germline ends. CDR3 nucleotide sequence: TGTGCCAGTAGCCCGACTGGATCCTACGAGCAGTACTTC. This codes for CASSPTGSYEQYF.

This clone was counted a single time. The chain is built from TRBV15 and TRBJ2-4; TRBD2 aligns across 8 bases. Germline loops: CDR1 LNHNV, CDR2 YYDKDF (reference sequence). This CDR3 is 19 amino acids long. The V gene end was trimmed by 0 bases and the J gene end by 0 bases; junction bases not matched to a gene: 10. The DNA of the CDR3 is TGTGCCACCAGCAGAGATTCAGCGGGGGCCCAAATAGCCAAAAACATTCAGTACTTC. It is translated as CATSRDSAGAQIAKNIQYF.

The V gene is TRBV9, the J gene TRBJ2-6; 8 positions agree with TRBD1. CDR1 is SGDLS and CDR2 is YYNGEE in the germline V gene. The CDR3 has 19 amino acids. The trim removed 2 bases at V and 0 bases at J, leaving 10 bases unmatched. The chain's CDR3 is CASSVSSTGEFSGANVLTF. Written as DNA, the CDR3 is TGTGCCAGCAGCGTCTCTTCGACAGGGGAGTTCTCTGGGGCCAACGTCCTGACTTTC.

This clone was counted between two and nine times. The rearrangement joins TRBV7-6 to TRBJ2-2; 10 positions match TRBD2. Germline CDR1 reads SGHVS; CDR2 reads FNYEAQ. CDR3 length: 15 amino acids. The trim removed 5 bases at V and 5 bases at J, leaving 5 bases unmatched. The CDR3 DNA is TGTGCCAGCAGCGCCTCTAGCGGGGGTACCGGGGAGCTGTTTTTT. Its translation: CASSASSGGTGELFF.